This TCR beta chain was sequenced in a study of patients and donors after allogeneic stem cell transplantation. TCRdb processed the RT-PCR reads anew with MiXCR; each CDR3 protein has one entry. The sample consists of approximately 200,000 distinct CDR3 sequences, more than 35% of them appearing once. This CDR3 is built from 13 residues. Germline CDR1 reads SGHTA; CDR2 reads FQGNSA. With 3 bases removed from V and 6 bases from J, the gap between germline ends came to 8 bases. The receptor's source is a human donor who was either an allogeneic HSCT recipient or a stem cell or donor lymphocyte infusion donor (not recorded which). It is not recorded whose cells these are; they may come from a transplant donor. Source material: blood, either unsorted or a sorted T cell fraction (not recorded which). The chain joins TRBV7-2 to TRBJ1-4; D ambiguous. The CDR3 region is CASSFVGDEKLFF. Written as DNA, the CDR3 is TGTGCCAGCAGCTTCGTAGGAGATGAAAAACTGTTTTTT.